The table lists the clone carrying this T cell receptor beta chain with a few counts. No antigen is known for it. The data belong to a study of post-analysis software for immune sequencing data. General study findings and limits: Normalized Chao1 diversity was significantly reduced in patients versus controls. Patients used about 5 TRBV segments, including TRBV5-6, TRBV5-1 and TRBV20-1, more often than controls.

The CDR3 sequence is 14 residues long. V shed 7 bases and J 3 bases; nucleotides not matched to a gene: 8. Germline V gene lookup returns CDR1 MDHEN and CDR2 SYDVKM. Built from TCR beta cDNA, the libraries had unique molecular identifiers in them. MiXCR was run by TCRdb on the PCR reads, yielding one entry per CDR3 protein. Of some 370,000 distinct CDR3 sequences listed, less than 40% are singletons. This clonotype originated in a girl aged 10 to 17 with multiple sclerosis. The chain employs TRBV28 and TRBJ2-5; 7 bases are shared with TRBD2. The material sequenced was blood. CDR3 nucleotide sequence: TGTGCCAGCACCCGGGGAGGGCAGAAAGAGACCCAGTACTTC. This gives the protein CASTRGGQKETQYF.